This is a list of T cell receptor beta chains from one sample in a study of blood T cell repertoires in COVID-19. TCRdb keeps only in-frame clones here, not all; method: immunoSEQ multiplex PCR. The table has 40,000 to 45,000 clones, 89% seen once. The sequencing input was peripheral blood. All receptors come from a human donor in a cohort sampled during active COVID-19. The CDR3 runs from the conserved cysteine through the conserved F or W. D genes are given only for firm matches. Clone size, where shown, is once, few, many, or a class for clones that have expanded.

length: 17; D: TRBD1; V: TRBV27; size: -; J: TRBJ2-1; CDR3: CASSFGTGRELMRPQFF; DNA: TGTGCCAGCAGTTTCGGGACAGGGCGGGAGCTGATGCGCCCGCAGTTCTTC
length: 14; D: -; V: TRBV2; size: -; J: TRBJ1-2; CDR3: CASSVPDSFYGYTF; DNA: TGTGCCAGCAGTGTACCGGACAGTTTCTATGGCTACACCTTC
length: 16; D: -; V: TRBV21-1; size: -; J: TRBJ1-1; CDR3: CASSKMGRGVCTEAFF; DNA: TGTGCCAGCAGCAAAATGGGCAGGGGGGTATGCACTGAAGCTTTCTTT
length: 13; D: TRBD2; V: TRBV2; size: once; J: TRBJ2-5; CDR3: CASRMIAGETQYF; DNA: TGTGCCAGCAGGATGATAGCGGGGGAGACCCAGTACTTC
length: 12; D: -; V: TRBV7-9; size: -; J: TRBJ1-2; CDR3: CASSSGLHGYTF; DNA: TGTGCCAGCAGCTCAGGGCTCCATGGCTACACCTTC
length: 13; D: -; V: TRBV10-3; size: -; J: TRBJ1-1; CDR3: CAISENHGTEAFF; DNA: TGTGCCATCAGTGAGAATCACGGGACTGAAGCTTTCTTT
length: 12; D: TRBD1; V: TRBV11-3; size: -; J: TRBJ2-3; CDR3: CASSIQGDTQYF; DNA: TGTGCCAGCAGCATACAGGGGGATACGCAGTATTTT
length: 11; D: -; V: TRBV29-1; size: once; J: TRBJ2-3; CDR3: CSVSSTDTQYF; DNA: TGCAGCGTTTCAAGCACAGATACGCAGTATTTT
length: 16; D: -; V: TRBV7-9; size: -; J: TRBJ2-3; CDR3: CASSLSATPRPDTQYF; DNA: TGTGCCAGCAGCTTGTCGGCGACTCCCCGCCCAGATACGCAGTATTTT
length: 12; D: -; V: TRBV30; size: -; J: TRBJ2-7; CDR3: CAWTGTPYEQYF; DNA: TGTGCCTGGACTGGCACCCCATACGAGCAGTACTTC
length: 17; D: TRBD1; V: TRBV5-6; size: -; J: TRBJ1-2; CDR3: CASSGGQGARANYGYTF; DNA: TGTGCCAGCAGCGGCGGACAGGGGGCCCGAGCTAACTATGGCTACACCTTC
length: 13; D: -; V: TRBV7-2; size: -; J: TRBJ1-5; CDR3: CASSYTSNMPQHF; DNA: TGTGCCAGCAGCTACACCTCAAACATGCCCCAGCATTTT
length: 15; D: TRBD2; V: TRBV5-1; size: once; J: TRBJ2-1; CDR3: CASSPAGGPPNEQFF; DNA: TGCGCCAGCAGCCCAGCGGGGGGCCCTCCGAATGAGCAGTTCTTC
length: 15; D: -; V: TRBV15; size: -; J: TRBJ2-7; CDR3: CATSRAGGAEYEQYF; DNA: TGTGCCACCAGCAGGGCTGGGGGGGCGGAATACGAGCAGTACTTC
length: 15; D: TRBD1; V: TRBV5-1; size: -; J: TRBJ2-1; CDR3: CASSDRDRGYNEQFF; DNA: TGCGCCAGCAGCGACCGGGACAGGGGCTACAATGAGCAGTTCTTC
length: 15; D: TRBD2; V: TRBV11-3; size: -; J: TRBJ2-3; CDR3: CASSYGLASSDTQYF; DNA: TGTGCCAGCAGCTATGGACTAGCGTCTTCAGATACGCAGTATTTT
length: 14; D: TRBD1; V: TRBV6-5; size: -; J: TRBJ2-7; CDR3: CATRWTGGSYEQYF; DNA: TGTGCCACCAGGTGGACAGGTGGGTCCTACGAGCAGTACTTC
length: 13; D: -; V: TRBV12-3/TRBV12-4; size: -; J: TRBJ1-2; CDR3: CASSWGTYYGYTF; DNA: TGTGCCAGCAGCTGGGGGACTTACTATGGCTACACCTTC
length: 16; D: -; V: TRBV5-1; size: -; J: TRBJ2-1; CDR3: CASSLITGRGYNEQFF; DNA: TGCGCCAGCAGCTTAATAACAGGGAGGGGTTACAATGAGCAGTTCTTC
length: 15; D: TRBD1; V: TRBV7-2; size: -; J: TRBJ1-5; CDR3: CASSYLQGAGQPQHF; DNA: TGTGCCAGCAGCTATCTACAGGGGGCAGGGCAGCCCCAGCATTTT
length: 14; D: -; V: TRBV25-1; size: -; J: TRBJ2-5; CDR3: CASRKDGVQETQYF; DNA: TGTGCCAGCAGGAAGGACGGGGTTCAAGAGACCCAGTACTTC
length: 11; D: -; V: TRBV12-3/TRBV12-4; size: -; J: TRBJ2-3; CDR3: CASSHPPWQYF; DNA: TGTGCCAGCAGTCATCCCCCATGGCAGTATTTT
length: 12; D: TRBD2; V: TRBV5-6; size: -; J: TRBJ2-7; CDR3: CASSYRTSGMNF; DNA: TGTGCCAGCAGTTACAGGACTAGCGGGATGAACTTC
length: 12; D: -; V: TRBV5-6; size: -; J: TRBJ1-5; CDR3: CASSRGGQPQHF; DNA: TGTGCCAGCAGCCGGGGGGGGCAGCCCCAGCATTTT
length: 16; D: TRBD1; V: TRBV11-2; size: -; J: TRBJ1-6; CDR3: CASSLVGQGTVTPLHF; DNA: TGTGCCAGCAGCTTAGTGGGACAGGGGACAGTCACACCCCTCCACTTT
length: 12; D: TRBD1; V: TRBV3-1/TRBV3-2; size: -; J: TRBJ2-7; CDR3: CASSQDNRGPYF; DNA: TGTGCCAGCAGCCAAGACAACAGGGGGCCGTACTTC
length: 17; D: -; V: TRBV3-1/TRBV3-2; size: -; J: TRBJ2-1; CDR3: CASSQENSATLQNEQFF; DNA: TGTGCCAGCAGCCAAGAAAATAGCGCCACTTTACAAAATGAGCAGTTCTTC
length: 16; D: TRBD2; V: TRBV6-2/TRBV6-3; size: once; J: TRBJ2-5; CDR3: CASSYSAEWGGETQYF; DNA: TGTGCCAGCAGTTACTCGGCGGAGTGGGGGGGTGAGACCCAGTACTTC